One T cell receptor (beta chain) is described in this entry. This specimen comes from a study of blood T cell repertoires in COVID-19. Study as a whole: Samples representing acute and convalescent COVID-19 were sourced from the United States, Italy and Spain. The cDNA or gDNA used as material had been derived from T cells, B-cell-depleted T cells, or PBMCs.

With 4 bases clipped from V and 4 bases from J, the junction kept 8 bases outside the gene matches. CDR1 is KGHSH, CDR2 LQKENI, per germline. The CDR3 has 15 residues. Repertoires were generated with immunoSEQ multiplex PCR, while TCRdb's copy carries only in-frame clones and drops some. The table records about 240,000 clones, approximately 86% of them present only once. Sequenced sample: peripheral blood. The clonotype originates from a woman between 70 and 85 years old with active or convalescent COVID-19. The chain is built from TRBV18 and TRBJ2-5; 8 bases map to TRBD1. DNA for the CDR3: TGTGCCAGCTCACAGATAACAGGGGGAAGAGAGACCCAGTACTTC. Its protein is CASSQITGGRETQYF.